This TCR beta chain was recorded in a study of molecular identifiers for immune sequencing clone quantification. General observations from the study: In naive cells, under 1% of molecules belonged to clones above 20 RNA copies, against over 99% in effector cells.

The germline CDR1 and CDR2 sequences are LGHNA and YSLEER. The trim removed 4 bases at V and 5 bases at J, leaving 8 bases unmatched. This CDR3 is built from 14 residues. Previously described methods and listed TCR primers were used for bulk TCR libraries. In TCRdb, the PCR reads were re-called with MiXCR into one record per CDR3 protein. The data show approximately 500,000 distinct CDR3 sequences, about a fifth seen once. This clonotype was observed a few times. Its target is unknown. This sequence originates from a human donor in good health. Some libraries in this study had Jurkat cell RNA spiked in. The sample comprised naive CD8+ T cells from blood, with Jurkat cell RNA spiked in. The subset denotes: FACS-sorted CD8+CD4-CCR7+CD45RA+ naive T cells. The chain has TRBV4-3 and TRBJ2-7; 7 bases are a match to TRBD1. CDR3 loop: CASSPDRLNNEQYF. Written as DNA, the CDR3 is TGCGCCAGCAGCCCGGACAGGCTTAATAACGAGCAGTACTTC.